This T cell receptor (beta chain) derives from a study of response to subunit inactivated influenza vaccine. Points from the study as a whole: Seasonal influenza vaccination, on each occasion, was suggested by the authors to recruit few new T cells.

This clonotype was observed at least ten times. As yet, its antigen is unknown. Germline CDR1 is MNHEY and CDR2 is SVGEGT. V trimming: 6 bases; J trimming: 0 bases; junction bases outside the gene matches: 8. This CDR3 region has 16 residues. Via MiXCR, TCRdb re-called the RT-PCR reads, giving one row per CDR3 protein. The sample has 300,000 to 350,000 distinct CDR3 sequences, about a fifth seen once. This chain connects TRBV6-2 or TRBV6-3 to TRBJ1-3; TRBD1 aligns across 7 bases. Specimen: PBMCs from blood, collected about 20 months after vaccination. The clonotype comes from a man between 50 and 75 years old who received an inactivated influenza vaccine. The DNA of the CDR3 is TGTGCCAGCAGCTACAGGGGACGCGGCTCTGGAAACACCATATATTTT. Translating gives CASSYRGRGSGNTIYF.